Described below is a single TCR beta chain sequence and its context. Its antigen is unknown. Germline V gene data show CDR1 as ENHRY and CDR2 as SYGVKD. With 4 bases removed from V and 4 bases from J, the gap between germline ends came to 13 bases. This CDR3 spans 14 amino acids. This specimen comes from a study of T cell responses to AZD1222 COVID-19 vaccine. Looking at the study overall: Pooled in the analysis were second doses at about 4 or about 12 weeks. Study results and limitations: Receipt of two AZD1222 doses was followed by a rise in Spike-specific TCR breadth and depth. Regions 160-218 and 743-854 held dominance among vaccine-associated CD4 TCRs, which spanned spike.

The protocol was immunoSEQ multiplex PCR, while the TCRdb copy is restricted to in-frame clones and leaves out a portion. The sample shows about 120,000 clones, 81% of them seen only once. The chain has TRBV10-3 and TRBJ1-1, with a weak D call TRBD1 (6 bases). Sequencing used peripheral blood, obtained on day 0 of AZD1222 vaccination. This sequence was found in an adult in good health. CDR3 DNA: TGTGCCATCAGTGTAAGGGGGGCGAGCACTGAAGCTTTCTTT. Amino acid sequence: CAISVRGASTEAFF.